The present TCR beta chain was sequenced within a study of CD8+ T cells in alopecia areata. Study observations and caveats: In patients, TCRs were shared less clearly than in mice, and HLA may possibly be involved.

With regard to this clone: What it binds is not known.

The CDR3 is made up of 15 amino acids. With 3 bases removed from V and 5 bases from J, the gap between germline ends came to 16 bases. CDR1 and CDR2 from the germline V gene are SGHTA and FQGTGA. cDNA prepared by RNA extraction and subsequent reverse transcription served as the template for sequencing. Produced via immunoSEQ multiplex PCR; TCRdb's table is partial and in-frame only. This sample carries 65,000 to 70,000 clones, 60% of them seen once, and the ten largest clones take over 15%. This receptor was obtained from a human donor with alopecia areata. The sample was CD8+ T cells sorted from blood, taken at week 0. The chain combines TRBV7-3 with TRBJ2-5; D may correspond to TRBD1 or TRBD2 (5 bases each). In nucleotides, the CDR3 is TGTGCCAGCAGCTTCCAACCGGGACCACGGGAGACCCAGTACTTC. It encodes CASSFQPGPRETQYF. The whole variable domain, filled in from reference TRBV7-3 and TRBJ2-5, reads GAGVSQTPSNKVTEKGKYVELRCDPISGHTALYWYRQSLGQGPEFLIYFQGTGAADDSGLPNDRFFAVRPEGSVSTLKIQRTERGDSAVYLCASSFQPGPRETQYFGPGTRLLVL.